Shown below are 26 T cell receptor beta chains from a single sample sequenced in a study of blood T cell repertoires in COVID-19. Here immunoSEQ multiplex PCR was the method, and the copy in TCRdb shows in-frame clones only, minus some. This repertoire shows 100,000 or so clones, less than 80% found once; its top ten account for around 20%. The sample was peripheral blood. These receptors were collected from a man in his 70s with active or convalescent COVID-19.

This clone was picked up a small number of times. The V and J genes are TRBV11-2 and TRBJ2-7, with 9 nucleotides matching TRBD2. The germline gives CDR1 SGHAT, CDR2 FQNNGV. Trimming took 1 base from V and 0 from J; bases not matched to a gene: 4. The CDR3 runs 16 residues. CDR3 coding DNA: TGTGCCAGCAGCTTAGGCGCTAGCGGGACCTCCTACGAGCAGTACTTC. Translated: CASSLGASGTSYEQYF.

V usage is TRBV24-1 and J usage is TRBJ2-3; the D is unclear. The CDR3 is 14 amino acids. Trimming removed 6 bases from V and 0 bases from J, with 9 bases in between. CDR1 and CDR2 (germline): KGHDR, SFDVKD. The CDR3 DNA sequence: TGTGCCACCAGTACGGGTCGGAGCACAGATACGCAGTATTTT. It specifies CATSTGRSTDTQYF.

The chain joins TRBV12-5 to TRBJ1-4; D might be TRBD1 (6 bases). V was trimmed by 6 bases and J by 4 bases, leaving 12 bases between them. Per the germline V gene, CDR1 is LGHNT and CDR2 is FRNRAP. The CDR3 runs to 14 residues. This CDR3 is CASGPGQINEKLFF. As DNA, the CDR3 is TGTGCTAGTGGCCCGGGACAAATTAATGAAAAACTGTTTTTT.

DNA for the CDR3: TGCGCCAGCCACGGACAGTCCAACTCCTACAATGAGCAGTTCTTC. Translating it yields CASHGQSNSYNEQFF. This chain joins TRBV5-1 and TRBJ2-1; possible D gene TRBD1, 6 bases. The CDR3 is made up of 15 amino acids. V was shortened by 7 bases and J by 0 bases, with 14 bases between the two germline ends. Per germline, CDR1 SGHRS and CDR2 YFSETQ. The whole variable domain, filled in from reference TRBV5-1 and TRBJ2-1, reads KAGVTQTPRYLIKTRGQQVTLSCSPISGHRSVSWYQQTPGQGLQFLFEYFSETQRNKGNFPGRFSGRQFSNSRSEMNVSTLELGDSALYLCASHGQSNSYNEQFFGPGTRLTVL.

The table lists this clone with a few counts. The J gene is TRBJ1-1, the V gene TRBV5-1; D might be TRBD1 (6 bases). This CDR3 is built from 15 residues. Trimming removed 2 bases at V and 0 bases at J, with 11 bases between. In germline, CDR1 is SGHRS, CDR2 YFSETQ. For the CDR3, the DNA is TGCGCCAGCAGCTTATCAGGGGCGATGAACACTGAAGCTTTCTTT. Translation: CASSLSGAMNTEAFF.

The chain combines TRBV5-4 with TRBJ2-4; TRBD1 might be the D (6 bases). CDR1 and CDR2 (germline): SGHNT, YYREEE (reference sequence). The CDR3 contains 13 residues. Trimming pared 5 bases from V and 2 bases from J, leaving 8 bases between. The CDR3 loop is CASRGGTKNIQYF. CDR3 bases: TGTGCCAGCAGAGGGGGAACCAAAAACATTCAGTACTTC.

This chain uses TRBV12-3 or TRBV12-4 with TRBJ1-2, with 7 bases aligning to TRBD1. The J segment lost 7 bases and the V segment lost 6 bases, leaving 8 bases of the junction unmatched. The CDR3 spans 13 residues. This CDR3 is CASRPGTAGGYTF. In nucleotides, the CDR3 is TGTGCCAGCAGACCCGGGACAGCGGGTGGCTACACCTTC.

The chain couples TRBV2 to TRBJ2-3, with D uncertain. The CDR3 is 12 amino acids. Trimming removed 7 bases from V and 6 bases from J, with 11 bases in between. The V gene's germline CDR1 is SNHLY and CDR2 FYNNEI. CDR3 in DNA: TGTGCCAGCATTATCCGTTCCGATACGCAGTATTTT. Translating gives CASIIRSDTQYF. Together with reference TRBV2 and TRBJ2-3, the CDR3 gives the full variable domain: EPEVTQTPSHQVTQMGQEVILRCVPISNHLYFYWYRQILGQKVEFLVSFYNNEISEKSEIFDDQFSVERPDGSNFTLKIRSTKLEDSAMYFCASIIRSDTQYFGPGTRLTVL.

This clone was seen more than once but under ten times. The rearrangement joins TRBV6-7 to TRBJ1-2; D is perhaps TRBD1 (6 bases). TRBV6-7 is known as an ORF, though its function is uncertain. This CDR3 contains 13 residues. Trimming removed 6 bases from V and 3 bases from J, with 11 bases in between. CDR3 DNA: TGTGCCAGCAGGGACAGTGGCCACTATGGCTACACCTTC. The encoded protein is CASRDSGHYGYTF.

The chain employs TRBV6-5 and TRBJ1-3, with 7 positions matching TRBD1. CDR1 is MNHEY, CDR2 SVGAGI, per germline. The CDR3 runs to 14 residues. V was pared by 6 bases and J by 4 bases, with 6 bases of the junction left unmatched. The CDR3 nucleotides read TGTGCCAGCAGCTCCGGGACAGTAGGAAACACCATATATTTT. Translation: CASSSGTVGNTIYF.

This chain uses TRBV7-2 with TRBJ2-1, with D perhaps TRBD1 (6 bases). CDR3 size: 15 residues. Germline CDR1 SGHTA, CDR2 FQGNSA. Trimming left V 3 bases short and J 3 bases short, with 12 bases between. The CDR3 loop is CASSFESTGYNEQFF. As DNA, the CDR3 is TGTGCCAGCAGCTTTGAATCGACAGGCTACAATGAGCAGTTCTTC. The full variable domain, with the rest looked up from reference TRBV7-2 and TRBJ2-1, is GAGVSQSPSNKVTEKGKDVELRCDPISGHTALYWYRQSLGQGLEFLIYFQGNSAPDKSGLPSDRFSAERTGGSVSTLTIQRTQQEDSAVYLCASSFESTGYNEQFFGPGTRLTVL.

This rearrangement joins TRBV28 to TRBJ1-2, with D uncertain. This CDR3 region has 11 residues. Trimming shortened V by 3 bases and J by 8 bases, and 7 bases separated the two germline ends. CDR1 and CDR2 (germline): MDHEN, SYDVKM. The CDR3 loop reads CASSFRGGYTF. The CDR3 DNA is TGTGCCAGCAGTTTCCGCGGGGGCTACACCTTC.

The rearrangement uses TRBV30 and TRBJ2-6; D remains unclear. V was cut by 5 bases and J by 0 bases, with 8 bases left in between. The germline gives CDR1 GTSNPN, CDR2 SVGIG (reference sequence). The CDR3 is made up of 14 amino acids. The DNA of the CDR3 is TGTGCCTGGCAGTTCAGCTCTGGGGCCAACGTCCTGACTTTC. Its protein product is CAWQFSSGANVLTF.

This chain uses TRBV2 with TRBJ2-5, with 7 bases aligning to TRBD1. The CDR3 totals 14 residues. The V gene's germline CDR1 is SNHLY and CDR2 FYNNEI. V lost 2 bases, J lost 2 bases, and 2 bases stayed unmatched. CDR3 bases: TGTGCCAGCAGTGAACTGACAGGGCAAGAGACCCAGTACTTC. Translation: CASSELTGQETQYF.

The gene calls are TRBV7-8 and TRBJ1-5, with D unclear. Trimming cost V 5 bases and J 7 bases, with 18 bases left between them. The CDR3 is made up of 15 amino acids. Germline V CDR1 and CDR2: SGHVS, FQNEAQ. The CDR3 DNA reads TGTGCCAGCAGCCGACACGATGACGGGGTGCAGCCCCAGCATTTT. It encodes CASSRHDDGVQPQHF.

The chain combines TRBV18 with TRBJ1-2, with D perhaps matching TRBD1 (6 bases). This CDR3 spans 19 amino acids. Germline V CDR1 and CDR2: KGHSH, LQKENI. The V gene lost 4 bases and the J gene lost 6 bases, with 30 bases spanning the gap. The CDR3 protein is CASSLTISAGADLGDGYTF. DNA for the CDR3: TGTGCCAGCTCACTAACTATAAGTGCAGGGGCCGATCTGGGAGATGGCTACACCTTC. The full variable domain, with the rest looked up from reference TRBV18 and TRBJ1-2, is NAGVMQNPRHLVRRRGQEARLRCSPMKGHSHVYWYRQLPEEGLKFMVYLQKENIIDESGMPKERFSAEFPKEGPSILRIQQVVRGDSAAYFCASSLTISAGADLGDGYTFGSGTRLTVV.

The chain recombines TRBV5-4 with TRBJ1-6; the match to TRBD1 covers 10 bases. The CDR3 is 15 amino acids. CDR1 and CDR2 (germline): SGHNT, YYREEE (reference sequence). After removal of 4 bases from V and 9 bases from J, the junction contained 7 bases not matched to a gene. CDR3 residues: CASSPGQGLGSPLHF. CDR3 nucleotide sequence: TGTGCCAGCAGCCCGGGACAGGGGCTCGGTTCACCCCTCCACTTT.

V is TRBV9 and J is TRBJ2-5; TRBD1 is a possible D gene (5 bases). Trimming removed 5 bases from V and 2 bases from J, with 16 bases in between. The length of the CDR3 is 15 residues. From germline, CDR1 is SGDLS and CDR2 YYNGEE. The DNA for the CDR3 is TGTGCCAGCAGTCATAATGGGGCTACACAAGAGACCCAGTACTTC. Translation gives CASSHNGATQETQYF. Filled out from reference TRBV9 and TRBJ2-5, the complete variable domain reads DSGVTQTPKHLITATGQRVTLRCSPRSGDLSVYWYQQSLDQGLQFLIQYYNGEERAKGNILERFSAQQFPDLHSELNLSSLELGDSALYFCASSHNGATQETQYFGPGTRLLVL.

This chain joins TRBV10-2 and TRBJ1-6, with D perhaps matching TRBD1 (6 bases). The V gene's germline CDR1 is WSHSY and CDR2 SAAADI. This CDR3 comprises 12 residues. The V and J ends lost 6 bases and 7 bases respectively, with 7 bases between them. The CDR3 spells CASRTGNSPLHF. CDR3 DNA sequence: TGCGCCAGCAGGACAGGAAATTCACCCCTCCACTTT.

The chain couples TRBV19 to TRBJ1-1; possible D gene TRBD1, 5 bases. The V end was cut by 0 bases, the J end by 10 bases, with 15 bases between. Per germline, CDR1 LNHDA and CDR2 SQIVND (reference sequence). The CDR3 has 14 residues. DNA for the CDR3: TGTGCCAGTAGTATAGATCTGAGCGGGAGGGGAGCTTTCTTT. It specifies CASSIDLSGRGAFF.

The V gene is TRBV2, the J gene TRBJ1-5; possibly TRBD1 for D (6 bases). Germline V CDR1 and CDR2: SNHLY, FYNNEI. The CDR3 length is 15 residues. The ends were cut back, 0 bases at V and 6 bases at J, with 12 bases in the middle. This CDR3 is CASSEARGNRQPQHF. The CDR3 DNA is TGTGCCAGCAGTGAAGCAAGGGGGAATCGTCAGCCCCAGCATTTT.

This clone was counted only a few times. The V and J genes are TRBV19 and TRBJ1-4; 9 bases fit TRBD1. The CDR3 contains 15 residues. V lost 4 bases and J lost 5; bases outside the gene matches: 5. Germline CDR1 reads LNHDA; CDR2 reads SQIVND (reference sequence). CDR3 residues: CASSNGQGRNEKLFF. The CDR3 bases are TGTGCCAGTAGTAATGGACAGGGGCGGAATGAAAAACTGTTTTTT.

The chain uses TRBV5-1 and TRBJ1-1; D gene uncertain. Trimming stripped 0 bases from V and 7 bases from J, with 16 bases between. The CDR3 extends over 15 amino acids. Germline V gene data show CDR1 as SGHRS and CDR2 as YFSETQ. In DNA form, the CDR3 reads TGCGCCAGCAGCTTGGTGGCAGTTGGTGGGAGTGAAGCTTTCTTT. Its protein is CASSLVAVGGSEAFF.

This chain uses TRBV5-1 with TRBJ2-7, with TRBD1 matching over 9 bases. The junction had 8 bases not matched to a gene; V was cut back by 0 bases and J by 1 base. CDR3 length: 17 residues. Germline V lookup: CDR1 SGHRS, CDR2 YFSETQ. The CDR3 DNA reads TGCGCCAGCAGCTTGGGGGGGACAGGGTTTGGGTCCTACGAGCAGTACTTC. It translates to CASSLGGTGFGSYEQYF.

The gene calls are TRBV11-3 and TRBJ2-4, with D tentatively TRBD2 (5 bases). V lost 1 base and J 7 bases, leaving 8 bases between the germline ends. There are 13 residues in the CDR3. The germline V gene encodes CDR1 SGHNT and CDR2 YENEEA. CDR3 sequence: CASSLAGGNIQYF. As DNA, the CDR3 is TGTGCCAGCAGCTTAGCGGGCGGGAACATTCAGTACTTC.

The chain couples TRBV6-6 to TRBJ1-4; 7 bases map to TRBD1. The CDR3 sequence is 14 residues long. CDR1 MNHNY and CDR2 SVGAGI come from the germline V gene (reference sequence). V gave up 5 bases and J gave up 3 bases; unmatched junction bases: 3. In DNA, the CDR3 is TGTGCCAGCAGTGTACAGGGGTCTAATGAAAAACTGTTTTTT. Translating gives CASSVQGSNEKLFF.